The rows below give T cell receptor beta chains drawn from one sample of a study of blood T cells in healthy people across ages. Using its own MiXCR run on the 5' RACE reads, TCRdb lists one record per CDR3 protein. The sample includes around 940,000 distinct CDR3 sequences, roughly 50% of them seen just once. Sequencing used blood. Every receptor here comes from a woman in her sixties or seventies in good health. Both conserved end residues are part of each CDR3. The order of the fields is clone size, J gene, D gene, V gene, CDR3 protein, CDR3 DNA. A D gene is named only where the DNA matches it firmly. Clone size, where shown, is once, few, many, or a class for clones that have expanded.

.,TRBJ2-7,TRBD1,TRBV27,CASSLDPRRQGAPYEQYF,TGTGCCAGCAGTTTAGACCCCCGGAGACAGGGGGCCCCCTACGAGCAGTACTTC
.,TRBJ2-4,TRBD1,TRBV5-1,CASSLSGGTPGHIQYF,TGCGCCAGCAGCTTATCAGGGGGAACTCCGGGCCACATTCAGTACTTC
.,TRBJ2-5,.,TRBV20-1,CSARDPRDNRENPQYF,TGCAGTGCTAGAGATCCCCGGGACAACCGGGAGAATCCCCAGTACTTC
.,TRBJ2-7,TRBD2,TRBV9,CASSAQLAGRYEQYF,TGTGCCAGCAGCGCGCAACTAGCGGGACGCTACGAGCAGTACTTC
.,TRBJ2-5,TRBD1,TRBV7-9,CASSRNKDRQETQYF,TGTGCCAGCAGCCGAAACAAGGACAGGCAAGAGACCCAGTACTTC
.,TRBJ2-7,.,TRBV5-1,CASSLENRDYEQYF,TGCGCCAGCAGCTTGGAAAACAGGGACTACGAGCAGTACTTC
few,TRBJ2-7,.,TRBV7-9,CASTTLDIAYEQYF,TGTGCCAGCACCACCCTGGACATAGCCTACGAGCAGTACTTC
.,TRBJ1-2,.,TRBV28,CASRGQGTISLLYGYTF,TGTGCCAGCAGAGGTCAGGGTACAATTAGTCTTCTCTATGGCTACACCTTC
.,TRBJ2-3,TRBD2,TRBV24-1,CATSDSRTAGAPDTQYF,TGTGCCACCAGTGATTCAAGGACTGCGGGAGCCCCAGATACGCAGTATTTT
.,TRBJ2-7,TRBD2,TRBV20-1,CSAGGAREGSDEQYF,TGCAGTGCTGGTGGGGCGCGGGAGGGCAGCGACGAGCAGTACTTC
few,TRBJ2-1,.,TRBV5-6,CASSLRANSYNEQFF,TGTGCCAGCAGCTTGCGGGCAAACTCCTACAATGAGCAGTTCTTC
few,TRBJ2-7,.,TRBV11-1,CASSQSYGSSYEQYF,TGTGCCAGCAGCCAGAGCTACGGCAGCAGCTACGAGCAGTACTTC
.,TRBJ2-7,TRBD1,TRBV10-1,CASSGGVRDRGNEQYF,TGCGCCAGCAGTGGAGGAGTCCGGGACAGGGGCAACGAGCAGTACTTC
.,TRBJ2-7,.,TRBV29-1,CSATGGRGAYEQYF,TGCAGCGCGACCGGGGGCAGGGGAGCATACGAGCAGTACTTC
few,TRBJ2-1,TRBD2,TRBV12-3/TRBV12-4,CASRGEWVNEQFF,TGTGCCAGCCGGGGGGAGTGGGTCAATGAGCAGTTCTTC
few,TRBJ1-4,TRBD1,TRBV20-1,CSARTGQGGVEEKLFF,TGCAGTGCTAGAACTGGACAGGGAGGGGTAGAGGAAAAACTGTTTTTT
.,TRBJ2-4,.,TRBV25-1,CASSGRGQINIQYF,TGTGCCAGCAGTGGCAGGGGACAAATAAACATTCAGTACTTC
few,TRBJ2-1,TRBD2,TRBV2,CASSEPPSGDDNEQFF,TGTGCCAGCAGTGAACCCCCTAGCGGGGATGACAATGAGCAGTTCTTC
.,TRBJ2-7,.,TRBV7-9,CATAPGPNAYEQYF,TGTGCCACCGCCCCAGGGCCAAATGCCTACGAGCAGTACTTC
.,TRBJ2-5,TRBD2,TRBV7-2,CASSWGNLAGVPETQYF,TGTGCCAGCAGCTGGGGGAATCTAGCGGGAGTCCCAGAGACCCAGTACTTC
few,TRBJ2-7,.,TRBV28,CASRPRTTYEQYF,TGTGCCAGCAGGCCCAGGACCACCTACGAGCAGTACTTC